The entry below gives a single TCR beta chain sequence along with its context. TCRdb's copy holds only in-frame clones and misses some; the assay was immunoSEQ multiplex PCR. Among roughly 30,000 clones listed, 80% were seen once. The sample is drawn from a study of Siglec-9 on CD8 T cells in melanoma. CDR1 is SNHLY and CDR2 is FYNNEI in the germline V gene. This CDR3 region has 16 residues. V was pared by 4 bases and J by 0 bases, with 5 bases of the junction left unmatched. The sequenced sample was Siglec-9- CD8+ T cells sorted from blood. The chain uses TRBV2 and TRBJ1-3, with 8 bases lining up with TRBD1. This sequence was found in a human donor in good health. Written as DNA, the CDR3 is TGTGCCAGCAGTGGGGACAGGTCGAGCTCTGGAAACACCATATATTTT. Translation: CASSGDRSSSGNTIYF.